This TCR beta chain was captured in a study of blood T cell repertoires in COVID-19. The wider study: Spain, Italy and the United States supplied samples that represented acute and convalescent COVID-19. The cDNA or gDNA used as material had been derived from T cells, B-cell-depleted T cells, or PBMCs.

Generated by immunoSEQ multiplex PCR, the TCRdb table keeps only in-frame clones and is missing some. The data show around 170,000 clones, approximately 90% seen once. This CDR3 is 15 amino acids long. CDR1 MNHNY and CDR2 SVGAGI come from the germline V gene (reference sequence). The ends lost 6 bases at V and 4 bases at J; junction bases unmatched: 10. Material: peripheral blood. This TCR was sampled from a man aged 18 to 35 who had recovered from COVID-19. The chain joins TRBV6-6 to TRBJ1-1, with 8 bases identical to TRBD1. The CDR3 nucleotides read TGTGCCAGCAGAGAGGCCAGGCAGGGGGCCACTGAAGCTTTCTTT. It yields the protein CASREARQGATEAFF.